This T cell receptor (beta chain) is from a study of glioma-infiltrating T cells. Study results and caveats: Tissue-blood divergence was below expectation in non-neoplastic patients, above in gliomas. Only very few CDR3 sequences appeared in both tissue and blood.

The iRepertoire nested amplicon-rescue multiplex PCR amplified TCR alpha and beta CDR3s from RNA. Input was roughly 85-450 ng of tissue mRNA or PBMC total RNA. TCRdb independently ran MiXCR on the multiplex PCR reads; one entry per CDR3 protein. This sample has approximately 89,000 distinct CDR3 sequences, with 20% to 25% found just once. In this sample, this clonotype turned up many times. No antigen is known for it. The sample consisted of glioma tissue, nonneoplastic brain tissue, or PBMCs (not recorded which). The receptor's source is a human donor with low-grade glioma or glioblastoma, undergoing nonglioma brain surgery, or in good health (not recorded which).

DNA of the CDR3: TGTGCCTCCATAGGTGAGTCGACAGGGAACACTGAAGCTTTCTTT. This translates into CASIGESTGNTEAFF. The genes are TRBV2 and TRBJ1-1; D is perhaps TRBD1 (6 bases). This CDR3 comprises 15 residues. Trimming took 11 bases from V and 1 from J, leaving 20 bases between them. Germline lookup yields CDR1 SNHLY and CDR2 FYNNEI.